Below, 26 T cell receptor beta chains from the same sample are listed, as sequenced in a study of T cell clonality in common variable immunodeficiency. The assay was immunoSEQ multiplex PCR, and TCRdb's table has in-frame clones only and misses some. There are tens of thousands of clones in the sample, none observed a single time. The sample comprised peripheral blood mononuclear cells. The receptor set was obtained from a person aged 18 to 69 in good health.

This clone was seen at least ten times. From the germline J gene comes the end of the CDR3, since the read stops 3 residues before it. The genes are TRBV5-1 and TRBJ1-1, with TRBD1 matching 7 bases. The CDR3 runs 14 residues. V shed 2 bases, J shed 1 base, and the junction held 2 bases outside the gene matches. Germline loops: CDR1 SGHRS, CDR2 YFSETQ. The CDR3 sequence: CASSFGTANTEAFF. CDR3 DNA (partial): TGCGCCAGCAGCTTTGGGACAGCGAACACTGAA.

CDR3 DNA, as far as it was read: TGCAGCGTGGGGGACAGGGGAGAGACG. Translated, it gives CSVGDRGET. The whole CDR3 protein reads CSVGDRGETQYF. The rearrangement uses TRBV29-1 and TRBJ2-3, with 10 bases that match TRBD1. The read stops 3 residues short of the end of the CDR3; the missing end is completed from the germline J gene. The germline CDR1 and CDR2 sequences are SQVTM and ANQGSEA. The CDR3 runs 12 residues.

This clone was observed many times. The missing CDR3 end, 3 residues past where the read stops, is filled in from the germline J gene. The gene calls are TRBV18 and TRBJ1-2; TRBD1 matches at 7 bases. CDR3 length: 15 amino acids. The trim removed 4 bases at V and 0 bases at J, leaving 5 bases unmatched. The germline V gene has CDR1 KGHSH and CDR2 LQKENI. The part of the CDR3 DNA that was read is TGTGCCAGCTCACAAAAGGGACAGCCTAACTATGGC. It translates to CASSQKGQPNYG. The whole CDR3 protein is CASSQKGQPNYGYTF.

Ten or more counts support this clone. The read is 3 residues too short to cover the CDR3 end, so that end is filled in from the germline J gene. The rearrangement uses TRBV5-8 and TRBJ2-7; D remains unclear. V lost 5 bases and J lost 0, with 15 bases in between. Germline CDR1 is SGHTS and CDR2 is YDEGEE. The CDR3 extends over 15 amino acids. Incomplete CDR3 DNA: TGTGCCAGCAGTCCTAGGCTACCATCCTCCTACGAG. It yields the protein CASSPRLPSSYE. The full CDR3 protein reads CASSPRLPSSYEQYF.

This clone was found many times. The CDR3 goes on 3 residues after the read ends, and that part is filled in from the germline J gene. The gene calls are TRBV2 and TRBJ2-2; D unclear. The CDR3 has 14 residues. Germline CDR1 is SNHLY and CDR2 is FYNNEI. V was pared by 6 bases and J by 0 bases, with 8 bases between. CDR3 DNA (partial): TGTGCCAGCAGAAGCGAGCCGAACACCGGGGAG. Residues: CASRSEPNTGE. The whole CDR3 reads CASRSEPNTGELFF.

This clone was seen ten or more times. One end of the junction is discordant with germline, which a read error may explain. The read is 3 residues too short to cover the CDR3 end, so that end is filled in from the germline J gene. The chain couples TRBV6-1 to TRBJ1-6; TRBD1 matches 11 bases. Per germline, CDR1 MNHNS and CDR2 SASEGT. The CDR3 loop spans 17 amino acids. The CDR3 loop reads CASREGPGQGVRSPLHF. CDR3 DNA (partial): TGTGCCAGCAGGGAAGGGCCGGGACAGGGGGTTCGTTCACCC.

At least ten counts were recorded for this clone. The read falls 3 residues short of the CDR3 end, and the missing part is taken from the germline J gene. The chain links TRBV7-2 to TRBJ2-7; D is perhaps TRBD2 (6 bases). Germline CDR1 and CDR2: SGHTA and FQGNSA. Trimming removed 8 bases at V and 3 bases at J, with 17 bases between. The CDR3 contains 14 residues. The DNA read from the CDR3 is TGTGCCAGCTCCGGAGGCGGGAACCTCTACGAG. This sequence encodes CASSGGGNLYE. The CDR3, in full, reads CASSGGGNLYEQYF. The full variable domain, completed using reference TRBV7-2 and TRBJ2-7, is GAGVSQSPSNKVTEKGKDVELRCDPISGHTALYWYRQSLGQGLEFLIYFQGNSAPDKSGLPSDRFSAERTGGSVSTLTIQRTQQEDSAVYLCASSGGGNLYEQYFGPGTRLTVT.

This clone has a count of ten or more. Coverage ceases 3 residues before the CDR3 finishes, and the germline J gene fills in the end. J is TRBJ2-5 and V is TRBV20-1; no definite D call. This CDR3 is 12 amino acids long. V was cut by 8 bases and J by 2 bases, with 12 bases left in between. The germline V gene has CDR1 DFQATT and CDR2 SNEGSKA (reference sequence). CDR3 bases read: TGCAGTAAGTCAGGAGTACAAGAGACC. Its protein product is CSKSGVQET. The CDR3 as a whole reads CSKSGVQETQYF.

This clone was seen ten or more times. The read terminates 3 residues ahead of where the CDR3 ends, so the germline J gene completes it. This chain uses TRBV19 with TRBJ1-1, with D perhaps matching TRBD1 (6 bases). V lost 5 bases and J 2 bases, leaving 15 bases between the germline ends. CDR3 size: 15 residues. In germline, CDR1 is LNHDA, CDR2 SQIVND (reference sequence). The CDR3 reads CASSWQGHSNTEAFF. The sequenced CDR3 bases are TGTGCCAGTAGTTGGCAGGGACACTCCAACACTGAA.

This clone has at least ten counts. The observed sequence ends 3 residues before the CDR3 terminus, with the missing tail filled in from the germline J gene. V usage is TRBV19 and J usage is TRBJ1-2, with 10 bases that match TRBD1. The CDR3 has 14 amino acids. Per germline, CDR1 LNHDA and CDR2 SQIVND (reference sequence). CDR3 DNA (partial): TGTGCCAGTAGTTCCCCCGGGACAGGGGTCCGA. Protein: CASSSPGTGVR. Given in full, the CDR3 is CASSSPGTGVRYTF.

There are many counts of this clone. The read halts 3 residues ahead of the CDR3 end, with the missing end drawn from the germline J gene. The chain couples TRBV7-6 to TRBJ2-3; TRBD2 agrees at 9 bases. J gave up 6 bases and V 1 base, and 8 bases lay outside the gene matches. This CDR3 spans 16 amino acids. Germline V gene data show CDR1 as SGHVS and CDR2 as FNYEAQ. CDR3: CASSLVGPLAGDTQYF. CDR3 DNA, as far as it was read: TGTGCCAGCAGCTTAGTAGGACCCCTAGCGGGGGATACG.

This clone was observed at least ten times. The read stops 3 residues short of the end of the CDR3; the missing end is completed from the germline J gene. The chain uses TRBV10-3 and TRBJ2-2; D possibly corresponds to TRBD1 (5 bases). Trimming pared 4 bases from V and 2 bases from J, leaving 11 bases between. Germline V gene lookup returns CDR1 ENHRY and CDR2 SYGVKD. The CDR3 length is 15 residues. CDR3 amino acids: CAISGTQGNTGELFF. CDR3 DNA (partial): TGTGCCATCAGTGGGACCCAGGGTAACACCGGGGAG.

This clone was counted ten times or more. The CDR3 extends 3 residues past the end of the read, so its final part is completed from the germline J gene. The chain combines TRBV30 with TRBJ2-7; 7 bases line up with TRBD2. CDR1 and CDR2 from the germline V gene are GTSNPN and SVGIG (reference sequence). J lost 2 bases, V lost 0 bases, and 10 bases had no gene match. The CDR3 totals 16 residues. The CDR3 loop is CAWSVPGGGPPYEQYF. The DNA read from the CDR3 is TGTGCCTGGAGTGTTCCTGGGGGGGGACCTCCCTACGAG. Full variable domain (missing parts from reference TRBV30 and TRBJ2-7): SQTIHQWPATLVQPVGSPLSLECTVEGTSNPNLYWYRQAAGRGLQLLFYSVGIGQISSEVPQNLSASRPQDRQFILSSKKLLLSDSGFYLCAWSVPGGGPPYEQYFGPGTRLTVT.

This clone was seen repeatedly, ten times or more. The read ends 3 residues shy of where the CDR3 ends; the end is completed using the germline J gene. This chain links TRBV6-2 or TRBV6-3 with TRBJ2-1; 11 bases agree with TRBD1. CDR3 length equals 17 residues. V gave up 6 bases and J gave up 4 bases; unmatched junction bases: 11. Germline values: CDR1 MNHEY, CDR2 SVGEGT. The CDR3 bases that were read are TGTGCCAGCAGGCGACTCCCTCGGGACAGGGGGTACAATGAG. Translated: CASRRLPRDRGYNE. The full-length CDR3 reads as CASRRLPRDRGYNEQFF.

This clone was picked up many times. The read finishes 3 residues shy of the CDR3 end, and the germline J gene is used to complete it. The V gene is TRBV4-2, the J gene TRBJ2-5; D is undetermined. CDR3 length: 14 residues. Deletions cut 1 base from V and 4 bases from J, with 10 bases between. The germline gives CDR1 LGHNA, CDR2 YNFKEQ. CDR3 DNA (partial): TGTGCCAGCAGCCAAGTATCGGGTGGAGAGACC. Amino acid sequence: CASSQVSGGET. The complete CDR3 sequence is CASSQVSGGETQYF.

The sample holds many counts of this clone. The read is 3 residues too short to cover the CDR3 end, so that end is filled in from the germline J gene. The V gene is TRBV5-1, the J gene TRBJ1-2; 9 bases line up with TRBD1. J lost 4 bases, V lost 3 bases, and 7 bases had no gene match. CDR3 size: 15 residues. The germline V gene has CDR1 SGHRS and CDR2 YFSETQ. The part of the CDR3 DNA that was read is TGCGCCAGCAGCTCCCGGACAGGGGCGGGCTATGGC. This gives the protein CASSSRTGAGYG. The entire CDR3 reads CASSSRTGAGYGYTF.

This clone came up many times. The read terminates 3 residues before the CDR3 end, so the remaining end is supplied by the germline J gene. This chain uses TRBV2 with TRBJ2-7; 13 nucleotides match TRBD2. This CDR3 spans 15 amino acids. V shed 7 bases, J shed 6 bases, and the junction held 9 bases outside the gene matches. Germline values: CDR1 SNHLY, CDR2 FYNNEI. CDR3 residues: CASTVTSGGTGEQYF. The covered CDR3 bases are TGTGCCAGCACCGTGACTAGCGGGGGGACTGGCGAG.

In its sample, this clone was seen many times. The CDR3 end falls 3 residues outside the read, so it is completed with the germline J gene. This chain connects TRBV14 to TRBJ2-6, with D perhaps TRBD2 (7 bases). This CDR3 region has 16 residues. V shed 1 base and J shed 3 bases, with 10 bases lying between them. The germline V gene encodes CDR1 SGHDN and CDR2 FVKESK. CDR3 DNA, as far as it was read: TGTGCCAGCAGCCAAGTCGGGGGGCTTGGGGCCAACGTC. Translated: CASSQVGGLGANV. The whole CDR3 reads CASSQVGGLGANVLTF.

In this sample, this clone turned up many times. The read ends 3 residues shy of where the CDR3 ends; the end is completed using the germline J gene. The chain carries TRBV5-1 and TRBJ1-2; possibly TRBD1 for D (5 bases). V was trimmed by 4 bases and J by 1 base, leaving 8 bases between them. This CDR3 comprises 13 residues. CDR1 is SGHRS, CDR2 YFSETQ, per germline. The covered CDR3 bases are TGCGCCAGCAGCCAGACAGTTAACTATGGC. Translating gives CASSQTVNYG. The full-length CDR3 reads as CASSQTVNYGYTF.

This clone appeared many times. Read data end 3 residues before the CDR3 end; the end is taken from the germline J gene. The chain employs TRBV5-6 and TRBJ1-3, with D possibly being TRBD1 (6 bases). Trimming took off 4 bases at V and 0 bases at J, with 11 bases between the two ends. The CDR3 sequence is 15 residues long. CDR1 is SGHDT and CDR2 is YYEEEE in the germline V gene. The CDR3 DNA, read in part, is TGTGCCAGCAGCGCCAACAGGGTCTCTGGAAACACC. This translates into CASSANRVSGNT. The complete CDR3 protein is CASSANRVSGNTIYF.

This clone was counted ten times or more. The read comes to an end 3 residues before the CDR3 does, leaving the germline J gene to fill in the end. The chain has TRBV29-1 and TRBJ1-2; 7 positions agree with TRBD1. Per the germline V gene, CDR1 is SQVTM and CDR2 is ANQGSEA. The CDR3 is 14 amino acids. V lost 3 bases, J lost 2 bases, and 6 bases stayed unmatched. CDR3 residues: CSVDGDSLNYGYTF. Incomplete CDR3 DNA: TGCAGCGTTGACGGGGACAGCCTCAACTATGGC. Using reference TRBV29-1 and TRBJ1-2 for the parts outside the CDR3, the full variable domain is SAVISQKPSRDICQRGTSLTIQCQVDSQVTMMFWYRQQPGQSLTLIATANQGSEATYESGFVIDKFPISRPNLTFSTLTVSNMSPEDSSIYLCSVDGDSLNYGYTFGSGTRLTVV.

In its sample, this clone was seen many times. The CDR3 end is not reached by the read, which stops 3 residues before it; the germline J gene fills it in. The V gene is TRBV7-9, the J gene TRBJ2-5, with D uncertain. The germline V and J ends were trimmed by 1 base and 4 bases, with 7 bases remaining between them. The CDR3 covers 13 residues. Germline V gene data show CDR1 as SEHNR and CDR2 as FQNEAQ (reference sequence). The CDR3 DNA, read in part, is TGTGCCAGCAGCTTAGAGTTTAGAGAGACC. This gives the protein CASSLEFRET. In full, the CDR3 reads CASSLEFRETQYF.

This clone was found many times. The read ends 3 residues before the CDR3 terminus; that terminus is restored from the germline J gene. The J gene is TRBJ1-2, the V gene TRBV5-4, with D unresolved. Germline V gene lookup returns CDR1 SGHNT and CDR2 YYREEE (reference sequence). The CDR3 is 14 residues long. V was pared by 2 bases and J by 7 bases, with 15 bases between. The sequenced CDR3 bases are TGTGCCAGCAGCTTTAGGCAGTATCCGGGTGGC. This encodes CASSFRQYPGG. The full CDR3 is CASSFRQYPGGYTF.

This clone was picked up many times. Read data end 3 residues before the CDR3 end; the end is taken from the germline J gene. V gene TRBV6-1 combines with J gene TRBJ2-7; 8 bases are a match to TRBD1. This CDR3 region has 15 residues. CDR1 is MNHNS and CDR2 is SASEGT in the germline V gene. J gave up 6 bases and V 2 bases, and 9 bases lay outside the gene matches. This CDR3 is CASSESPGTGSEQYF. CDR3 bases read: TGTGCCAGCAGTGAAAGCCCCGGGACAGGAAGCGAG.

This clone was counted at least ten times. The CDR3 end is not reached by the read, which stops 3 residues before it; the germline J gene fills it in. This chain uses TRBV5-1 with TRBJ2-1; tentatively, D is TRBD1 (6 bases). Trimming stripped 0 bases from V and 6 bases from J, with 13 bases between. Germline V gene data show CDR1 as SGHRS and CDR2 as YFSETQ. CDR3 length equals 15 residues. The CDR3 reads CASSLGWLQGNEQFF. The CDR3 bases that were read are TGCGCCAGCAGCTTGGGATGGCTACAGGGCAATGAG.

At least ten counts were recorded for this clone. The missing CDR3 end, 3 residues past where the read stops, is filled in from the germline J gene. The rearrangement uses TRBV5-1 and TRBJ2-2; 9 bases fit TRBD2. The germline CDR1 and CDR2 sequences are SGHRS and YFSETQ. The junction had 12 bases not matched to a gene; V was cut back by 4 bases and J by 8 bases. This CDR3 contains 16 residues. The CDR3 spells CASSREASGITGELFF. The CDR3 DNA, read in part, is TGCGCCAGCAGCCGGGAGGCTAGCGGGATCACTGGGGAG.